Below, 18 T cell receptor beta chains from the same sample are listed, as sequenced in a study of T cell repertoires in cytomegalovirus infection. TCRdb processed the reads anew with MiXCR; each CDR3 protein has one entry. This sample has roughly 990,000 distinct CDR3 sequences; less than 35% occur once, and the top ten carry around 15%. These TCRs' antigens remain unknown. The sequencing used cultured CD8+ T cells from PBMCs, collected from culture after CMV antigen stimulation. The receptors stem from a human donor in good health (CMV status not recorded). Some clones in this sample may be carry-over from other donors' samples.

CDR3 loop: CASSPGPRGPQHF. The CDR3 region has the DNA TGTGCCAGTAGTCCGGGTCCCAGGGGGCCCCAGCATTTT. The rearrangement joins TRBV19 to TRBJ1-5, with D perhaps TRBD1 (6 bases). The germline V gene encodes CDR1 LNHDA and CDR2 SQIVND (reference sequence). The CDR3 has 13 residues. Between the trimmed V and J ends, which lost 5 bases and 9 bases, there was a span of 14 bases.

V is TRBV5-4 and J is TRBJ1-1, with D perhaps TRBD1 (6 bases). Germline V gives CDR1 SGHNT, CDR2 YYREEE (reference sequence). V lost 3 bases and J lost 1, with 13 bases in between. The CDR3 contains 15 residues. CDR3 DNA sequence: TGTGCCAGCAGCTCCCGGGACACCTGGAACACTGAAGCTTTCTTT. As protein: CASSSRDTWNTEAFF.

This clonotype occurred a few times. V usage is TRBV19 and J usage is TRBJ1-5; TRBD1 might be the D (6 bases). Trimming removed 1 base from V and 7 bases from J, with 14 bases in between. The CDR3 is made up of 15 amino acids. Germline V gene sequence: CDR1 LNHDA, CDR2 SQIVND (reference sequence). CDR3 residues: CASSIGGRGNQPQHF. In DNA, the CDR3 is TGTGCCAGTAGTATAGGTGGCAGGGGTAACCAGCCCCAGCATTTT.

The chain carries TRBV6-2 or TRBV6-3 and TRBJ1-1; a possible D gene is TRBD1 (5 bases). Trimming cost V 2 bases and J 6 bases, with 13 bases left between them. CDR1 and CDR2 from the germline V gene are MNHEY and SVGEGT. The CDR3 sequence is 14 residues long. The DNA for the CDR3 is TGTGCCAGCAGTTACCGGGGCACCCGCTCTGAAGCTTTCTTT. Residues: CASSYRGTRSEAFF.

CDR3 residues: CASSLTSKEAGQPQHF. Written as DNA, the CDR3 is TGTGCCAGCAGTTTAACCAGTAAGGAGGCGGGTCAGCCCCAGCATTTT. This sequence joins TRBV27 and TRBJ1-5; D unresolved. Germline CDR1 MNHEY, CDR2 SMNVEV (reference sequence). This CDR3 is 16 amino acids long. V was cut by 2 bases and J by 6 bases, with 17 bases left in between.

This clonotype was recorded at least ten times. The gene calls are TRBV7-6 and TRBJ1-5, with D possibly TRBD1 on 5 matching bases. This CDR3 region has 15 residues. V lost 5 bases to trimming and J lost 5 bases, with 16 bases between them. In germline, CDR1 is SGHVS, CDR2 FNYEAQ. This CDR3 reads CASSQRAGGDQPQHF. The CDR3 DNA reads TGTGCCAGCAGCCAGAGGGCCGGAGGGGATCAGCCCCAGCATTTT.

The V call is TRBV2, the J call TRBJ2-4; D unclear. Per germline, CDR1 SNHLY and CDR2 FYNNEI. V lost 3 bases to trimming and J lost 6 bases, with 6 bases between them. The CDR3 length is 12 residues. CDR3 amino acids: CASSETVNIQYF. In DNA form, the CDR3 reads TGTGCCAGCAGTGAGACGGTAAACATTCAGTACTTC. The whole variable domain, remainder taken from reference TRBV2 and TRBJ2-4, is EPEVTQTPSHQVTQMGQEVILRCVPISNHLYFYWYRQILGQKVEFLVSFYNNEISEKSEIFDDQFSVERPDGSNFTLKIRSTKLEDSAMYFCASSETVNIQYFGAGTRLSVL.

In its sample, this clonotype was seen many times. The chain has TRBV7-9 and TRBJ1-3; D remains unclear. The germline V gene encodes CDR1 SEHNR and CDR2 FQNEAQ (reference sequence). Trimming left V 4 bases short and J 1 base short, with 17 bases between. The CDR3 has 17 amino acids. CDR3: CASSSRPARASGNTIYF. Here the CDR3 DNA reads TGTGCCAGCAGCTCCAGACCGGCCCGAGCGTCTGGAAACACCATATATTTT.

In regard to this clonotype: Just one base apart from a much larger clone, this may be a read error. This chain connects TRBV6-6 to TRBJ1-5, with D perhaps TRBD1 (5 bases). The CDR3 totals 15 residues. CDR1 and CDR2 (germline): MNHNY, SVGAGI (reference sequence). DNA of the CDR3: TGTGTCAGCATCACCGGGGGTTCGGGGAATCAGCCCCAGCATTTT. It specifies CVSITGGSGNQPQHF.

This chain's CDR3 is CSARDPKGIYGYTF. CDR3 coding DNA: TGCAGTGCTAGAGATCCAAAAGGGATATATGGCTACACCTTC. J is TRBJ1-2 and V is TRBV20-1; D unresolved. V was trimmed by 0 bases and J by 5 bases, leaving 13 bases between them. The V gene's germline CDR1 is DFQATT and CDR2 SNEGSKA (reference sequence). There are 14 residues in the CDR3.

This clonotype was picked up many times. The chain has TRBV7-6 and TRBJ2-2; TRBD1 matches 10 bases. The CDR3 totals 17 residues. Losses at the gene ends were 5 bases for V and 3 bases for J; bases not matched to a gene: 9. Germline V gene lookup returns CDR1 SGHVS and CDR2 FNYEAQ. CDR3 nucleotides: TGTGCCAGCAGCGCGAGCGTTGGGACAGGGGACACCGGGGAGCTGTTTTTT. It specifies CASSASVGTGDTGELFF.

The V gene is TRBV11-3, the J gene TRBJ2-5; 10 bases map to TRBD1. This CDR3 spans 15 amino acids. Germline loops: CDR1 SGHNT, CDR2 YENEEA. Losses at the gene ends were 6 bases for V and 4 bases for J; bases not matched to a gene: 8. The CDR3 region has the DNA TGTGCCAGCAGTCCGACAGGGGGCGGAGTAGAGACCCAGTACTTC. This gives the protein CASSPTGGGVETQYF. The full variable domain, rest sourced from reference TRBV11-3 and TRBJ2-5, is EAGVVQSPRYKIIEKKQPVAFWCNPISGHNTLYWYLQNLGQGPELLIRYENEEAVDDSQLPKDRFSAERLKGVDSTLKIQPAELGDSAVYLCASSPTGGGVETQYFGPGTRLLVL.

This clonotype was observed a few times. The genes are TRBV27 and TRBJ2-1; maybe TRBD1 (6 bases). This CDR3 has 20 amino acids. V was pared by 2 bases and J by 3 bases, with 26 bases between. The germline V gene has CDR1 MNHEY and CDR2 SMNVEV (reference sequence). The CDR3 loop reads CASSLLGQGPTRGVYNEQFF. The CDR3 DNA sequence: TGTGCCAGCAGTTTACTGGGACAAGGTCCGACACGAGGGGTCTACAATGAGCAGTTCTTC.

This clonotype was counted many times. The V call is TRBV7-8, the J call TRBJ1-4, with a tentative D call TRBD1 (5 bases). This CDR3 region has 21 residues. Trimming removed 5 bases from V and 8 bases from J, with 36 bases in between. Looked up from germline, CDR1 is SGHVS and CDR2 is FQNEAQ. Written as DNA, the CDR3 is TGTGCCAGCAGCCGCCCTTCGTCGGGGCCTCAAGGTCCCCATTATGGCGAAAAACTGTTTTTT. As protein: CASSRPSSGPQGPHYGEKLFF.

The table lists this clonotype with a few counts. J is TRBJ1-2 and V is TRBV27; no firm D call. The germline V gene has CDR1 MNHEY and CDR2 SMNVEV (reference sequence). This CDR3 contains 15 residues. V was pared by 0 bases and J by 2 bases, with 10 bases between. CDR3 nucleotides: TGTGCCAGCAGTTTATCTAATGAGCTCAACTATGGCTACACCTTC. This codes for CASSLSNELNYGYTF.

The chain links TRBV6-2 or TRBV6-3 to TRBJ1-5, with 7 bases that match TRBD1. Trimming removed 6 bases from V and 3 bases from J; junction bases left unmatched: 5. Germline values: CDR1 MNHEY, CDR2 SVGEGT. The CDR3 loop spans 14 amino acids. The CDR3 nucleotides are TGTGCCAGCAGGCGGGGACAGCTCAATCAGCCCCAGCATTTT. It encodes CASRRGQLNQPQHF.

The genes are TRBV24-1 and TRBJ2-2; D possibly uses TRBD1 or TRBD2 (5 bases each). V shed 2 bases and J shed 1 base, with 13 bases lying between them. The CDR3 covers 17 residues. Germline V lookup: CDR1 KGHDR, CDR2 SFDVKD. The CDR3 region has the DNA TGTGCCACCAGTGATTATGGGGGACGGGAGAACACCGGGGAGCTGTTTTTT. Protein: CATSDYGGRENTGELFF.

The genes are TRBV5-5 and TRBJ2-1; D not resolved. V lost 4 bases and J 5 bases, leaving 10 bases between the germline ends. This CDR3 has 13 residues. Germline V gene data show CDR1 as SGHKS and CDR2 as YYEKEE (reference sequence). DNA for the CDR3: TGTGCCAGCAGCCATGACGTAGACAATGAGCAGTTCTTC. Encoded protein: CASSHDVDNEQFF.